This TCR beta chain comes out of a study of breast tumors, draining lymph nodes, adjacent tissues. Study conclusions and caveats: Luminal-like breast cancer showed significantly higher tumor–nontumor repertoire similarity than basal-like. Data only fit, rather than demonstrated, lymph node origin of most tumor T cells.

This clonotype occurred a few times. No antigen is known for it. TCRdb reanalysed the multiplex PCR reads using MiXCR and keeps one entry per CDR3 protein. The top ten clones hold around 4% of a sample with 150,000 to 200,000 distinct CDR3 sequences, approximately 30% of them seen once. Samples came from axillary lymph nodes draining the breast cancer. This CDR3 contains 12 residues. Germline CDR1 MDHEN, CDR2 SYDVKM. V lost 6 bases to trimming and J lost 3 bases; unmatched junction nucleotides: 2. Sequencing used axillary lymph node tissue. The clonotype was recovered from a female donor with breast cancer. Some clones in this sample may be carry-over from other donors' samples. V gene TRBV28 combines with J gene TRBJ2-7, with 7 bases matching TRBD1. The CDR3 nucleotides read TGTGCCAGCAGCACAGGGGTCTACGAGCAGTACTTC. Its protein is CASSTGVYEQYF.